The 13 T cell receptor beta chains below come from one sample, sequenced in a study of cytomegalovirus exposure and HLA in healthy donors. Vbeta (60) and Jbeta (13) primers were used in the PCR. The assay was immunoSEQ multiplex PCR, and TCRdb's table has in-frame clones only and misses some. The sample has over 150,000 clones; approximately 80% are singletons. Input material: PBMCs. The receptors were sampled from a man younger than 45 in good health and CMV-seropositive.

The chain couples TRBV5-4 to TRBJ2-7; 9 bases are shared with TRBD1. Trimming took 2 bases from V and 5 from J; bases not matched to a gene: 8. Looked up from germline, CDR1 is SGHNT and CDR2 is YYREEE (reference sequence). The CDR3 sequence is 15 residues long. As DNA, the CDR3 is TGTGCCAGCAGCTTTCTTGGACAGGGGAACGACGAGCAGTACTTC. This translates into CASSFLGQGNDEQYF.

V and J are TRBV29-1 and TRBJ2-2; weak D call: TRBD1 (6 bases). This CDR3 is 17 amino acids long. Germline assignment: CDR1 SQVTM and CDR2 ANQGSEA. Trimming took 1 base from V and 8 from J, leaving 23 bases between them. The chain's CDR3 is CSVEVLGSGTITGELFF. The CDR3 DNA sequence: TGCAGCGTTGAAGTCTTAGGTTCCGGGACAATCACGGGGGAGCTGTTTTTT.

V usage is TRBV4-2 and J usage is TRBJ2-2, with D tentatively TRBD2 (5 bases). Trimming left V 1 base short and J 7 bases short, with 13 bases between. Germline V gene data show CDR1 as LGHNA and CDR2 as YNFKEQ. The CDR3 spans 15 residues. The CDR3 is CASSQVTGSIGELFF. CDR3 DNA sequence: TGTGCCAGCAGCCAAGTAACGGGAAGTATCGGGGAGCTGTTTTTT.

The V call is TRBV6-5, the J call TRBJ1-2; 7 bases align to TRBD1. Looked up from germline, CDR1 is MNHEY and CDR2 is SVGAGI. This CDR3 has 16 amino acids. The trim removed 0 bases at V and 0 bases at J, leaving 4 bases unmatched. The CDR3 spells CASSYSFQGANYGYTF. The CDR3 DNA reads as TGTGCCAGCAGTTACTCTTTCCAGGGGGCTAACTATGGCTACACCTTC.

The chain uses TRBV28 and TRBJ2-7; TRBD1 aligns across 9 bases. With V trimmed by 5 bases and J by 2 bases, 7 bases remained unmatched. The CDR3 runs 15 residues. Per the germline V gene, CDR1 is MDHEN and CDR2 is SYDVKM. The CDR3 here is CASSLPGQGPYEQYF. The DNA of the CDR3 is TGTGCCAGCAGTCTACCGGGACAGGGCCCCTACGAGCAGTACTTC.

This chain connects TRBV6-5 to TRBJ1-3; D gene uncertain. Per the germline V gene, CDR1 is MNHEY and CDR2 is SVGAGI. This CDR3 spans 14 amino acids. V lost 5 bases and J lost 0, with 8 bases in between. Here the CDR3 DNA reads TGTGCCAGCAGTCCCGGTTACTCTGGAAACACCATATATTTT. Encoded protein: CASSPGYSGNTIYF.

The chain has TRBV19 and TRBJ2-6; D gene uncertain. This CDR3 comprises 14 residues. V lost 6 bases and J 0 bases, leaving 6 bases between the germline ends. Germline V gene sequence: CDR1 LNHDA, CDR2 SQIVND (reference sequence). CDR3 in amino acids: CASRESSGANVLTF. For the CDR3, the DNA is TGTGCCAGTAGGGAGAGCTCTGGGGCCAACGTCCTGACTTTC. The full variable domain, rest sourced from reference TRBV19 and TRBJ2-6, is DGGITQSPKYLFRKEGQNVTLSCEQNLNHDAMYWYRQDPGQGLRLIYYSQIVNDFQKGDIAEGYSVSREKKESFPLTVTSAQKNPTAFYLCASRESSGANVLTFGAGSRLTVL.

This chain joins TRBV5-1 and TRBJ2-1, with D perhaps matching TRBD1 (6 bases). Trimming pared 0 bases from V and 4 bases from J, leaving 11 bases between. The CDR3 length is 15 residues. CDR1 and CDR2 from the germline V gene are SGHRS and YFSETQ. This chain's CDR3 is CASSLVAGVYNEQFF. The DNA of the CDR3 is TGCGCCAGCAGCTTGGTAGCAGGGGTTTACAATGAGCAGTTCTTC.

The rearrangement joins TRBV27 to TRBJ2-5; tentative D call: TRBD1 (6 bases). The J call may be wrong; the DNA end is better matched by TRBJ2-7. CDR1 is MNHEY, CDR2 SMNVEV, per germline (reference sequence). CDR3 length equals 15 residues. CDR3 region: CASSRTGTMTYEQYF. The CDR3 region has the DNA TGTGCCAGCAGTAGAACCGGGACAATGACCTACGAGCAGTACTTC.

V gene TRBV28 combines with J gene TRBJ2-3; D unresolved. The CDR3 has 12 amino acids. Trimming removed 7 bases at V and 0 bases at J, with 5 bases between. Germline CDR1 reads MDHEN; CDR2 reads SYDVKM. DNA for the CDR3: TGTGCCAGCAAAGCCAGCACAGATACGCAGTATTTT. It encodes CASKASTDTQYF.

In nucleotides, the CDR3 is TGTGCCAGTACCGCCGGGGGGGGAATCATGAACACTGAAGCTTTCTTT. Translation gives CASTAGGGIMNTEAFF. The chain has TRBV19 and TRBJ1-1, with a weak D call TRBD1 (5 bases). CDR3 size: 16 residues. Germline V gives CDR1 LNHDA, CDR2 SQIVND (reference sequence). The ends were cut back, 7 bases at V and 0 bases at J, with 18 bases in the middle.

V gene TRBV19 combines with J gene TRBJ2-7; D uncertain. V was shortened by 5 bases and J by 6 bases, with 14 bases between the two germline ends. The CDR3 is made up of 13 amino acids. Germline V gene sequence: CDR1 LNHDA, CDR2 SQIVND (reference sequence). The CDR3 protein is CASSPGHPREQYF. The CDR3 coding sequence is TGTGCCAGTAGTCCTGGGCACCCACGCGAGCAGTACTTC.

This clone showed up just a few times. The genes are TRBV7-2 and TRBJ1-4, with D possibly being TRBD1 (5 bases). Trimming shortened V by 2 bases and J by 8 bases, and 12 bases separated the two germline ends. Germline V gene lookup returns CDR1 SGHTA and CDR2 FQGNSA. The CDR3 spans 14 residues. The CDR3 is CASSLSTGDEKLFF. Written as DNA, the CDR3 is TGTGCCAGCAGCTTATCTACGGGGGACGAAAAACTGTTTTTT.